This T cell receptor (beta chain) appears in the sequencing data of a study of OX40 agonist ivuxolimab in advanced cancers. On the study more broadly: Cohort: approximately 83% men, mean age about 60, aged roughly 20 to 79. People who had prior anti-PD-1, anti-PD-L1 or anti-CTLA-4 therapy could take part, and less than 50% had some.

Clones were read by immunoSEQ multiplex PCR, and TCRdb kept only the in-frame ones, dropping some. Of some 100,000 clones in the sample, approximately 90% were seen once. Whole-study findings and limits: Specificity for antigen went undetermined in the expanded peripheral T cells.

Notes on this clone: What it recognizes is unknown.

Trimming took 3 bases from V and 8 from J, leaving 20 bases between them. The CDR3 runs 15 residues. Germline CDR1 reads SGDLS; CDR2 reads YYNGEE. V and J are TRBV9 and TRBJ1-1, with D uncertain. The sequence was collected from an adult with an advanced solid tumor such as melanoma, head and neck, liver or kidney cancer. The sample in question was CD4+ or CD8+ T cells sorted from blood, obtained in a trial of the OX40 agonist ivuxolimab. The CDR3 loop reads CASSANITPGKEAFF. The CDR3 bases are TGTGCCAGCAGCGCTAATATTACCCCGGGGAAAGAAGCTTTCTTT. Together with reference TRBV9 and TRBJ1-1, the CDR3 gives the full variable domain: DSGVTQTPKHLITATGQRVTLRCSPRSGDLSVYWYQQSLDQGLQFLIQYYNGEERAKGNILERFSAQQFPDLHSELNLSSLELGDSALYFCASSANITPGKEAFFGQGTRLTVV.